The T cell receptor beta chain under discussion was sequenced for a study of blood T cells in healthy people across ages. Study results and caveats: Older age coincided with a roughly linear decline in TCR beta diversity per million T cells.

CDR3 length: 14 amino acids. CDR1 and CDR2 (germline): MGHRA, YSYEKL. Trimming took 4 bases from V and 1 from J, leaving 10 bases between them. A second PCR, run for roughly 7 to 12 cycles, used a sample-barcoded 5' primer plus a J-beta primer mix. TCRdb itself ran the 5' RACE reads through MiXCR, one entry per CDR3 protein. The data hold 1.2 million to 1.5 million distinct CDR3 sequences, with 42% observed a single time. To note about this clonotype: Its cognate antigen is unknown.

The source material was blood. The origin of this receptor is a woman aged 18-29 years in good health. The chain is built from TRBV4-1 and TRBJ1-1; D not resolved. The CDR3, as DNA: TGCGCCAGCAGCCGCCCGCCAGGGAACACTGAAGCTTTCTTT. It translates to CASSRPPGNTEAFF.